This T cell receptor beta chain was profiled in a study of blood T cell repertoires in COVID-19. The overall study: Acute and convalescent COVID-19 samples came from the United States, Italy and Spain.

It was during active infection that Seattle patients were enrolled and then longitudinally followed. How the authors handled the data: Scientists estimated how many nucleated cells there were by amplifying reference gene primers. Repertoires were generated with immunoSEQ multiplex PCR, while TCRdb's copy carries only in-frame clones and drops some. The V and J calls and clone size were taken over from that table, and D and trimming were inferred from the DNA. Seen here are 200,000 to 250,000 clones, roughly 86% observed once, and the top ten hold 5.5% to 6%. The CDR3 runs 13 residues. Germline V gene data show CDR1 as SNHLY and CDR2 as FYNNEI. Between the trimmed V and J ends, which lost 7 bases and 7 bases, there was a span of 16 bases.

The TCR originated in a woman aged 80 or over with COVID-19, enrolled during active disease. The sample taken for sequencing was peripheral blood. The chain combines TRBV2 with TRBJ1-2; D gene uncertain. The CDR3 reads CASNLGLETGYTF. The CDR3 DNA follows: TGTGCCAGCAACCTAGGACTCGAAACTGGCTACACCTTC.